This entry is about one T cell receptor beta chain. The split of CD4+ cells yielded CD45RA+ naive and CD45RA-negative memory subsets. These data come from a study of shared clonotypes between healthy human individuals. Turning to the study itself: Researchers assigned three CD4 naive, three CD4 memory, two CD8 naive and one CD8 memory plate to each donor.

CDR1 GTSNPN and CDR2 SVGIG come from the germline V gene (reference sequence). CDR3 length: 15 residues. Trimming took 4 bases from V and 7 from J; bases not matched to a gene: 12. Sequencing used immunoSEQ multiplex PCR; TCRdb keeps in-frame clones, though not all of them. The table records 2 million to 3 million clones, 80% to 95% of them present only once. This chain connects TRBV30 to TRBJ2-2; the match to TRBD2 covers 7 bases. Sequencing input: naive CD4+ T cells from PBMCs. Subset meaning: CD45RA+ positively selected. This receptor was identified in a man aged 18 to 30 in good health. Some clones in this sample may be carry-over from other donors' samples. CDR3 in DNA: TGTGCCTGGATTTTGGCGGGAGATGATGGCGGGGAGCTGTTTTTT. Translated, it gives CAWILAGDDGGELFF. Full variable domain (outside the CDR3, taken from reference TRBV30 and TRBJ2-2): SQTIHQWPATLVQPVGSPLSLECTVEGTSNPNLYWYRQAAGRGLQLLFYSVGIGQISSEVPQNLSASRPQDRQFILSSKKLLLSDSGFYLCAWILAGDDGGELFFGEGSRLTVL.